The 2 T cell receptor beta chains listed next were all sequenced from one sample in a study of blood T cell repertoires in COVID-19. Only in-frame clones appear in the TCRdb table, and some are missing; sequencing was by immunoSEQ multiplex PCR. The sample holds 60,000 to 80,000 clones, 70% to 90% seen once. The sample was peripheral blood. All receptors come from a man in his 70s with acute or convalescent COVID-19.

The chain has TRBV6-1 and TRBJ2-1; 12 bases match TRBD2. With 2 bases clipped from V and 0 bases from J, the junction kept 2 bases outside the gene matches. Per germline, CDR1 MNHNS and CDR2 SASEGT. The CDR3 is made up of 17 amino acids. CDR3 protein: CASSERTSGASYNEQFF. Here the CDR3 DNA reads TGTGCCAGCAGTGAACGGACTAGCGGGGCCTCCTACAATGAGCAGTTCTTC.

The genes are TRBV29-1 and TRBJ1-2; 7 nucleotides match TRBD1. Germline V lookup: CDR1 SQVTM, CDR2 ANQGSEA. The CDR3 loop spans 10 amino acids. Trimming took 5 bases from V and 8 from J; bases not matched to a gene: 2. The CDR3, as DNA: TGCAGCGTTACAGGGGACGGCTACACCTTC. Protein product: CSVTGDGYTF. The complete variable domain, with remaining parts taken from reference TRBV29-1 and TRBJ1-2, reads SAVISQKPSRDICQRGTSLTIQCQVDSQVTMMFWYRQQPGQSLTLIATANQGSEATYESGFVIDKFPISRPNLTFSTLTVSNMSPEDSSIYLCSVTGDGYTFGSGTRLTVV.